These 21 T cell receptor beta chains came from one sample sequenced in a study of cytomegalovirus exposure and HLA in healthy donors. It was with 60 Vbeta and 13 Jbeta primers that the PCR ran. This table comes from immunoSEQ multiplex PCR, and its TCRdb copy is limited to in-frame clones, with some not included. The sample records roughly 200,000 clones, under 70% being singletons. Specimen: PBMCs. These receptors originate from a man aged 35 to 55 in good health and CMV-seropositive.

This chain uses TRBV6-1 with TRBJ1-2; D is perhaps TRBD1 (6 bases). Germline V CDR1 and CDR2: MNHNS, SASEGT. V shed 6 bases and J shed 0 bases, with 8 bases lying between them. This CDR3 region has 13 residues. The CDR3 nucleotides read TGTGCCAGCAGGGACAGCTCTAACTATGGCTACACCTTC. Its protein product is CASRDSSNYGYTF.

This chain links TRBV10-2 with TRBJ2-3; 10 bases map to TRBD2. This CDR3 is built from 14 residues. V dropped 7 bases and J dropped 5; count of bases not matched to a gene: 6. The germline V gene encodes CDR1 WSHSY and CDR2 SAAADI. The CDR3 protein is CASMERGGGDTQYF. The CDR3 DNA is TGCGCCAGCATGGAGCGGGGGGGAGGAGATACGCAGTATTTT.

In DNA form, the CDR3 reads TGCGCCAGCAGTCGGGACAGGGAGCGACAGCCCCAGCATTTT. This translates into CASSRDRERQPQHF. The genes are TRBV5-1 and TRBJ1-5; TRBD1 matches 9 bases. The V gene's germline CDR1 is SGHRS and CDR2 YFSETQ. With 5 bases clipped from V and 7 bases from J, the junction kept 7 bases outside the gene matches. The CDR3 is made up of 14 amino acids.

The gene calls are TRBV5-6 and TRBJ2-1; D remains ambiguous. Germline CDR1 and CDR2: SGHDT and YYEEEE. CDR3 length: 15 amino acids. V was cut by 2 bases and J by 6 bases, with 15 bases left in between. CDR3 residues: CASSFPTMRGNEQFF. As DNA, the CDR3 is TGTGCCAGCAGCTTTCCCACCATGAGAGGCAATGAGCAGTTCTTC.

V usage is TRBV9 and J usage is TRBJ2-1; D is perhaps TRBD2 (7 bases). Per the germline V gene, CDR1 is SGDLS and CDR2 is YYNGEE. V lost 0 bases, J lost 3 bases, and 16 bases lay in between. The CDR3 totals 17 residues. Here the CDR3 DNA reads TGTGCCAGCAGCGTAGCTCGGAGGGGGGGAAGCTACAATGAGCAGTTCTTC. It encodes CASSVARRGGSYNEQFF.

The sample holds a few counts of this clone. This chain links TRBV19 with TRBJ2-6, with a tentative D call TRBD1 (5 bases). There are 15 residues in the CDR3. V was trimmed by 3 bases and J by 1 base, leaving 7 bases between them. Germline-derived CDR1 and CDR2 are LNHDA and SQIVND (reference sequence). CDR3 nucleotides: TGTGCCAGTAGTATGTCAGGGTCTGGGGCCAACGTCCTGACTTTC. Encoded protein: CASSMSGSGANVLTF.

The chain joins TRBV10-3 to TRBJ1-1; unclear D gene. V was pared by 10 bases and J by 4 bases, with 22 bases between. Germline lookup yields CDR1 ENHRY and CDR2 SYGVKD. The CDR3 runs to 15 residues. CDR3 nucleotides: TGTGCCAGCGTGGCGGGTCAGGCTAGAAGCACTGAAGCTTTCTTT. It translates to CASVAGQARSTEAFF.

This rearrangement joins TRBV7-6 to TRBJ2-7, with TRBD1 matching 9 bases. The CDR3 has 14 residues. V was pared by 5 bases and J by 7 bases, with 9 bases of the junction left unmatched. Germline lookup yields CDR1 SGHVS and CDR2 FNYEAQ. DNA of the CDR3: TGTGCCAGCAGCCAACAGGGGGCCGTTGGGGAGCAGTACTTC. Translation gives CASSQQGAVGEQYF.

This rearrangement joins TRBV7-7 to TRBJ2-5; a weak D match, TRBD2 (5 bases). In germline, CDR1 is SSHAT, CDR2 FNYEAQ (reference sequence). Trimming left V 5 bases short and J 5 bases short, with 12 bases between. CDR3 length equals 13 residues. The CDR3 DNA reads TGTGCCAGCAGCCCCAACAGAGGGGAGACCCAGTACTTC. This codes for CASSPNRGETQYF.

V usage is TRBV28 and J usage is TRBJ2-3; 7 bases map to TRBD2. V trimming: 3 bases; J trimming: 3 bases; junction bases outside the gene matches: 12. The CDR3 extends over 17 amino acids. CDR1 is MDHEN and CDR2 is SYDVKM in the germline V gene. The CDR3: CASSFFPRMGGTDTQYF. The CDR3, as DNA: TGTGCCAGCAGTTTCTTTCCGAGGATGGGAGGGACAGATACGCAGTATTTT.

The V and J genes are TRBV7-2 and TRBJ2-1; 8 nucleotides line up with TRBD2. The J segment lost 3 bases and the V segment lost 4 bases, leaving 5 bases of the junction unmatched. This CDR3 contains 15 residues. Per germline, CDR1 SGHTA and CDR2 FQGNSA. The CDR3 DNA reads TGTGCCAGCAGCTCAGGACTAGCCGACTACAATGAGCAGTTCTTC. This gives the protein CASSSGLADYNEQFF.

This clone was seen a single time. The chain uses TRBV2 and TRBJ1-1, with 12 bases that match TRBD1. Trimming took 5 bases from V and 4 from J; bases not matched to a gene: 5. CDR1 is SNHLY, CDR2 FYNNEI, per germline. This CDR3 has 15 amino acids. CDR3 in DNA: TGTGCCAGCAGTTCGGGACAGGGGGCGCGCACTGAAGCTTTCTTT. This codes for CASSSGQGARTEAFF.

This chain uses TRBV7-8 with TRBJ2-7; 10 bases align to TRBD2. This CDR3 has 16 residues. Germline V gene lookup returns CDR1 SGHVS and CDR2 FQNEAQ. Germline trimming cut 5 bases from V and 4 bases from J; bases unmatched to any gene: 11. The CDR3 sequence is CASSGRLAGFEYEQYF. CDR3 nucleotide sequence: TGTGCCAGCAGCGGCAGACTAGCGGGTTTCGAATACGAGCAGTACTTC.

The chain couples TRBV11-2 to TRBJ2-1, with TRBD2 identical over 7 bases. The CDR3 extends over 13 amino acids. Germline values: CDR1 SGHAT, CDR2 FQNNGV. V was clipped by 5 bases and J by 5 bases; unmatched bases: 3. CDR3 sequence: CASSGGTNNEQFF. CDR3 nucleotides: TGTGCCAGCAGCGGGGGGACTAACAATGAGCAGTTCTTC.

The gene calls are TRBV29-1 and TRBJ2-5; 11 nucleotides line up with TRBD1. The CDR3 runs to 16 residues. Germline CDR1 and CDR2: SQVTM and ANQGSEA. Losses at the gene ends were 3 bases for V and 5 bases for J; bases not matched to a gene: 11. CDR3 in amino acids: CSVEGRTGGPLETQYF. CDR3 nucleotide sequence: TGCAGCGTTGAGGGGAGGACAGGGGGCCCCTTGGAGACCCAGTACTTC.

V gene TRBV5-1 combines with J gene TRBJ2-4, with TRBD1 matching over 9 bases. The V segment lost 9 bases and the J segment 5 bases; nucleotides outside the gene matches: 6. The CDR3 is made up of 13 amino acids. Germline V CDR1 and CDR2: SGHRS, YFSETQ. CDR3 protein: CATRTGDENIQYF. The DNA for the CDR3 is TGCGCCACCAGGACAGGGGATGAAAACATTCAGTACTTC.

The V call is TRBV2, the J call TRBJ1-6; D unclear. This CDR3 is built from 16 residues. Looked up from germline, CDR1 is SNHLY and CDR2 is FYNNEI. Trimming removed 7 bases at V and 0 bases at J, with 13 bases between. The CDR3 protein is CASKRESSSYNSPLHF. CDR3 coding DNA: TGTGCCAGCAAGAGGGAGTCTAGCTCCTATAATTCACCCCTCCACTTT.

The J gene is TRBJ2-2, the V gene TRBV21-1; the DNA was not compared with TRBD1, the D call given in the table. TRBV21-1 is described as a pseudogene. CDR3 length: 13 residues. The CDR3 DNA follows: TGTGCCAGCAGCAAAGAGAAAACAGGGCAGCTGTTTTTT. Protein: CASSKEKTGQLFF.

The chain recombines TRBV6-5 with TRBJ2-1; 10 bases line up with TRBD2. CDR1 is MNHEY, CDR2 SVGAGI, per germline. The V segment lost 5 bases and the J segment 4 bases; nucleotides outside the gene matches: 2. The CDR3 has 14 residues. Written as DNA, the CDR3 is TGTGCCAGCAGTCTAGCGGGGGAATACAATGAGCAGTTCTTC. Protein sequence: CASSLAGEYNEQFF.

The gene calls are TRBV25-1 and TRBJ2-2, with 10 bases that match TRBD1. From germline, CDR1 is MGHDK and CDR2 SYGVNS. V shed 4 bases and J 5 bases; nucleotides not matched to a gene: 4. The CDR3 sequence is 15 residues long. CDR3 in DNA: TGTGCCAGCAGTGGGGGGACAGGGGCGACCGGGGAGCTGTTTTTT. It is translated as CASSGGTGATGELFF.

This sequence joins TRBV18 and TRBJ1-1; D call uncertain. Germline loops: CDR1 KGHSH, CDR2 LQKENI. V lost 6 bases and J 1 base, leaving 6 bases between the germline ends. CDR3 size: 12 residues. CDR3 sequence: CASSLPNTEAFF. DNA for the CDR3: TGTGCCAGCTCCCTTCCGAACACTGAAGCTTTCTTT.